One sample yielded the 12 T cell receptor beta chains listed below, sequenced in a study of graft-versus-host responses after intestinal transplantation. Which antigens these TCRs recognize remains unknown. This table comes from immunoSEQ multiplex PCR, and its TCRdb copy is limited to in-frame clones, with some not included. The sample lists about 82,000 clones, under 95% occurring once. Here the sequenced sample was unstimulated CD4+ T cells sorted from spleen or lymph node cells, taken before transplant. The receptors were gathered from a human donor who was the organ donor for an intestinal transplant.

The CDR3 sequence is CASSFLGAGGTDTQYF. In nucleotides, the CDR3 is TGTGCCAGCAGCTTCCTTGGGGCGGGAGGTACAGATACGCAGTATTTT. The chain combines TRBV9 with TRBJ2-3; 8 bases are shared with TRBD2. V dropped 4 bases and J dropped 3; count of bases not matched to a gene: 10. Germline V gene lookup returns CDR1 SGDLS and CDR2 YYNGEE. The CDR3 covers 16 residues.

This clone was picked up a small number of times. This chain links TRBV2 with TRBJ2-7; 9 bases are a match to TRBD1. Germline loops: CDR1 SNHLY, CDR2 FYNNEI. V dropped 11 bases and J dropped 6; count of bases not matched to a gene: 11. The CDR3 runs 13 residues. The CDR3 reads CAGGTGLTFEQYF. In DNA, the CDR3 is TGTGCCGGGGGGACAGGGTTAACCTTCGAGCAGTACTTC.

V usage is TRBV6-6 and J usage is TRBJ2-7, with TRBD1 matching 12 bases. Germline CDR1 and CDR2: MNHNY and SVGAGI (reference sequence). This CDR3 has 14 amino acids. V trimming: 6 bases; J trimming: 5 bases; junction bases outside the gene matches: 5. The CDR3 loop reads CASSQRDRGHEQYF. As DNA, the CDR3 is TGTGCCAGCAGCCAACGGGACAGGGGGCACGAGCAGTACTTC.

The chain joins TRBV7-2 to TRBJ1-5; perhaps TRBD1 as D (6 bases). CDR1 is SGHTA and CDR2 is FQGNSA in the germline V gene. V was cut by 5 bases and J by 5 bases, with 13 bases left in between. The CDR3 is 14 amino acids. CDR3 region: CASSAYREDQPQHF. The CDR3 nucleotides read TGTGCCAGCAGCGCATACAGGGAAGATCAGCCCCAGCATTTT. The entire variable domain, with the rest obtained from reference TRBV7-2 and TRBJ1-5, is as follows: GAGVSQSPSNKVTEKGKDVELRCDPISGHTALYWYRQSLGQGLEFLIYFQGNSAPDKSGLPSDRFSAERTGGSVSTLTIQRTQQEDSAVYLCASSAYREDQPQHFGDGTRLSIL.

The chain uses TRBV29-1 and TRBJ2-3; 8 positions agree with TRBD2. The junction had 5 bases not matched to a gene; V was cut back by 0 bases and J by 0 bases. Germline V gene lookup returns CDR1 SQVTM and CDR2 ANQGSEA. This CDR3 contains 16 residues. The CDR3 protein is CSVEEWASGSTDTQYF. Written as DNA, the CDR3 is TGCAGCGTTGAAGAGTGGGCTAGCGGGAGCACAGATACGCAGTATTTT.

The V gene is TRBV7-9, the J gene TRBJ2-3; a weak D match, TRBD2 (6 bases). CDR3 size: 14 residues. The germline V gene has CDR1 SEHNR and CDR2 FQNEAQ (reference sequence). Between the trimmed V and J ends, which lost 4 bases and 7 bases, there was a span of 15 bases. CDR3 region: CASSSLGGHYTQYF. Written as DNA, the CDR3 is TGTGCCAGCAGCTCATTGGGGGGTCACTATACGCAGTATTTT.

This clone was picked up one time. The V call is TRBV11-2, the J call TRBJ2-1; 11 bases map to TRBD2. The V gene's germline CDR1 is SGHAT and CDR2 FQNNGV. This CDR3 spans 16 amino acids. With V trimmed by 3 bases and J by 1 base, 2 bases remained unmatched. DNA for the CDR3: TGTGCCAGCAGCTTTAGCGGGGGGGCGTCCTACAATGAGCAGTTCTTC. As protein: CASSFSGGASYNEQFF.

The gene calls are TRBV30 and TRBJ2-2, with TRBD1 matching 7 bases. The CDR3 runs to 14 residues. Germline V gene data show CDR1 as GTSNPN and CDR2 as SVGIG (reference sequence). V was pared by 3 bases and J by 5 bases, with 6 bases of the junction left unmatched. The CDR3 DNA reads as TGTGCCTGGAGGGACAGGCGGGCGACCGGGGAGCTGTTTTTT. It is translated as CAWRDRRATGELFF.

V is TRBV2 and J is TRBJ2-3; 11 positions match TRBD2. The germline V gene has CDR1 SNHLY and CDR2 FYNNEI. V shed 11 bases and J 2 bases; nucleotides not matched to a gene: 6. The CDR3 is 14 amino acids. CDR3 coding DNA: TGTGCCGTACGACTAGCGGGAAACACAGATACGCAGTATTTT. Translated, it gives CAVRLAGNTDTQYF.

This chain uses TRBV9 with TRBJ1-4; maybe TRBD1 (6 bases). V shed 0 bases and J shed 3 bases, with 12 bases lying between them. Germline assignment: CDR1 SGDLS and CDR2 YYNGEE. The CDR3 covers 16 residues. The CDR3 is CASSVASRQANEKLFF. The CDR3 coding sequence is TGTGCCAGCAGCGTAGCCTCGAGACAGGCTAATGAAAAACTGTTTTTT. Variable domain in full (rest from reference TRBV9 and TRBJ1-4): DSGVTQTPKHLITATGQRVTLRCSPRSGDLSVYWYQQSLDQGLQFLIQYYNGEERAKGNILERFSAQQFPDLHSELNLSSLELGDSALYFCASSVASRQANEKLFFGSGTQLSVL.

This clone was recorded only once. The chain links TRBV11-2 to TRBJ1-5; D remains unclear. The V gene lost 1 base and the J gene lost 7 bases, with 8 bases spanning the gap. The CDR3 sequence is 13 residues long. Per germline, CDR1 SGHAT and CDR2 FQNNGV. CDR3 protein: CASSLGARQPQHF. The CDR3 DNA reads TGTGCCAGCAGCTTAGGGGCGAGACAGCCCCAGCATTTT.

This chain joins TRBV28 and TRBJ2-7; 9 bases are a match to TRBD1. Looked up from germline, CDR1 is MDHEN and CDR2 is SYDVKM. Unmatched junction bases numbered 8, after V lost 5 bases and J lost 6 bases. The CDR3 runs 14 residues. CDR3 protein: CASSLPGQGREQYF. CDR3 coding DNA: TGTGCCAGCAGTCTACCGGGACAGGGCCGCGAGCAGTACTTC.